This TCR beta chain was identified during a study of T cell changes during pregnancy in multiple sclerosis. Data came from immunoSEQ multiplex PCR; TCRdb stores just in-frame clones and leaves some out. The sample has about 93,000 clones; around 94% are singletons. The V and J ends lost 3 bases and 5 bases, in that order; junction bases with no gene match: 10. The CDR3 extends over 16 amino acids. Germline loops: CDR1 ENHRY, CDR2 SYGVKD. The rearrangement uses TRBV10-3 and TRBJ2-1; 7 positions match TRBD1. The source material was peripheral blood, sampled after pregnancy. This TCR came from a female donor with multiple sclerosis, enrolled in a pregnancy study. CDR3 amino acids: CAISDGVGTVNNEQFF. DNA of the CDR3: TGTGCCATCAGTGACGGGGTGGGGACAGTTAACAATGAGCAGTTCTTC.